The text below deals with one T cell receptor (beta chain). Its cognate antigen has yet to be identified. Qualities for individual bases were not recorded, and no much larger clone is one base off. All donors were healthy Caucasians. The twin cohort comprised three pairs of female monozygotic twins, all aged roughly 18 to 30 years. Positive isolation kits from Invitrogen were used to isolate CD4+ and CD8+ T cell populations. Preparation of the library involved 5' RACE. Sequencing used an Illumina HiSeq 2000. Template switching added a universal primer binding site, and the final cDNA carried a unique molecular identifier that allowed TCR cDNA molecules to be counted accurately. First-strand cDNA for TCR alpha and beta chains was synthesized from specific primers in the conserved constant-segment region. To control for contamination, every cDNA library carried two barcodes: a SMART-Mk sample barcode plus Illumina barcodes. TruSeq adapter sequences and Illumina sample barcodes were added in two successive PCR steps. TCR alpha and beta cDNA libraries were sequenced on the Illumina HiSeq platform with custom primers. The paper's processing steps were these. MiGEC was used to process raw reads and extract unique molecular identifiers, and MiXCR was used to find CDR3 positions. Recombination models were inferred per individual with the repgenHMM and IGoR tools using an EM algorithm. Shared clonotypes were analyzed with the tcR package in R, and sharing was normalized by the product of cloneset sizes. Out-of-frame nonproductive sequences were analyzed to study raw recombination free of thymic and clonal selection effects. TCRdb took the public reads, trimmed them with fastp at Q25, ran MiXCR for clone calling and kept in-frame beta chains. CDR3 protein sequences are deduplicated, and each keeps its most common genes and DNA. TCRdb assigned the V and J calls; the authors' analysis was not used. Counted in this sample were about 490,000 distinct CDR3 sequences; about 15% of them appeared once. The top ten clonotypes cover 0.44% of the sample.

This record comes from a study of identical twins (dated by TCRdb to 2015 to 2016). Turning to the overall study: To test whether fetal clonotypes persist, the study used deep sequencing on TCR alpha and beta repertoires from monozygotic twins, unrelated adults of various ages, and cord blood. To rule out contamination, the twin experiments were replicated at different times with different library preparation protocols.

Study-wide findings and limitations: In monozygotic twins, recombination models systematically underestimated out-of-frame TCR alpha sharing, but the models matched the sharing seen between unrelated individuals. Out-of-frame TCR alpha sequences shared between twins showed an excess of low generation-probability sequences compared with coincidental sharing between unrelated individuals. In beta out-of-frame sequences, excess twin sharing was weaker, because having fewer shared sequences lowered the signal-to-noise ratio. Abundant cord blood beta clonotypes carried fewer insertions; young adult naive repertoires showed a weaker similar trend, while memory repertoires showed none. Because the same donors could not be followed over many years, conclusions were based on cross-sectional statistical analysis. Invariant T cells such as MAIT and iNKT could partly confound zero-insertion analyses, although diverse VJ usage argued against such confounding for most clonotypes.

From the cysteine up to the phenylalanine, the CDR3 has a length of 16 residues. The kept DNA is CDR3 alone, 48 bases in frame from the first base. At the junction V is shortened by 0 bases and J by 5 bases; bases outside the gene matches: 4. From the germline V gene, CDR1 is SGHVS and CDR2 is FNYEAQ. This sample also appeared in a second study, on yellow fever vaccine responses in identical twins. The second study reports: The authors reported that the T cell response to vaccination in identical twins appeared partly convergent and partly personalized. Focusing on identical twins, the study followed the T cell clones that responded to the vaccine, and did so with precision.

The chain is encoded by TRBV7-6 joined to TRBJ1-2; 12 bases in the middle match TRBD1. The specimen sequenced was CD4+ T cells sorted from blood. This receptor was obtained from a woman aged 18-29 years in good health. The CDR3 loop reads CASSLAGQGAVYGYTF. In nucleotides, the sequence is TGTGCCAGCAGCTTAGCGGGACAGGGGGCGGTTTATGGCTACACCTTC.